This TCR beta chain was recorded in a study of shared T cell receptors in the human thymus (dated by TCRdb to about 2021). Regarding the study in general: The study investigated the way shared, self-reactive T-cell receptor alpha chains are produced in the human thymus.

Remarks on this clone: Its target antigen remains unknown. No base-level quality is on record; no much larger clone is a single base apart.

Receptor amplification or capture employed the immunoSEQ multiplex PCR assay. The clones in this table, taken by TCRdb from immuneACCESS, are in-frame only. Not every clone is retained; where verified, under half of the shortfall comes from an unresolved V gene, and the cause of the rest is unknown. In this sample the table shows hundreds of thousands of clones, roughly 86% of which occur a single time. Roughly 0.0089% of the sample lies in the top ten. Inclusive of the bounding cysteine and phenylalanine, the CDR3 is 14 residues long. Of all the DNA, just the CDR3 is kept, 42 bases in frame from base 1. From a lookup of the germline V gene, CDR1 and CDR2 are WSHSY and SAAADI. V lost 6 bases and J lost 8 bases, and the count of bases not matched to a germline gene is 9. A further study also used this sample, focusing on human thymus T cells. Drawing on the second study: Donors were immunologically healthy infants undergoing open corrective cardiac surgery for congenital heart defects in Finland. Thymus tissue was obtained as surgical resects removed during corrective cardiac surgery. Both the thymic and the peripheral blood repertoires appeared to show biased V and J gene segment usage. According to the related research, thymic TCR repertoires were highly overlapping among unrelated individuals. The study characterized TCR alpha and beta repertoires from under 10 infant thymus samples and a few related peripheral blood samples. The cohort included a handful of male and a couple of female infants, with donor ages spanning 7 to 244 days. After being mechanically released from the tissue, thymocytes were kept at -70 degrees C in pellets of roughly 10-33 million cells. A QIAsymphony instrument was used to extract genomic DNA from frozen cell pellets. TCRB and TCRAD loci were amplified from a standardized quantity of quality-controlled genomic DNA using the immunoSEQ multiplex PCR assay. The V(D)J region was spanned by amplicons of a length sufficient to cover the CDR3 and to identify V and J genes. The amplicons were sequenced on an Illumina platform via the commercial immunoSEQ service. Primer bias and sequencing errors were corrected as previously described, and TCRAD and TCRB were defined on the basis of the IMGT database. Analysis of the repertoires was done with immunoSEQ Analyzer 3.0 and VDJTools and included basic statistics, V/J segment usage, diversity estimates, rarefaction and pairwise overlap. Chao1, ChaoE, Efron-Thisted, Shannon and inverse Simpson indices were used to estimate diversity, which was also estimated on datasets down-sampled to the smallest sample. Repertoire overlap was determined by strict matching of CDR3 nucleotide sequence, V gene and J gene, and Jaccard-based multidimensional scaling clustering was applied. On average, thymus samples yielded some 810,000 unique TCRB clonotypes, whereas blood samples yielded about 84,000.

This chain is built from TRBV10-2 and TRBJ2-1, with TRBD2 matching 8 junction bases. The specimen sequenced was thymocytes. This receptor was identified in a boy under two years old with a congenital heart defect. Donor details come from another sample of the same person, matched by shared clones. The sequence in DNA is TGCGCCAGCAGCCTAGCGGGCCTCCTGTATGAGCAGTTCTTC. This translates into CASSLAGLLYEQFF.